The 29 T cell receptor beta chains below all came from one sample that was sequenced in a study of siplizumab effects on memory and regulatory T cells (dated by TCRdb to between 2018 and 2021). To prepare the library, the immunoSEQ multiplex PCR assay was applied. TCRdb obtained this table from immuneACCESS and retained in-frame rearrangements with V and J assigned. These tables miss some clones; where compared with another copy, unresolved V genes account for less than half of the shortfall, and the remainder is unexplained. The sample yields under 85,000 clones; 80% to 90% were counted once. The ten largest account for around 1.8% of the sample. Sequenced sample: Tregs sorted from blood. The receptors were sampled from a human donor in good health.

The rearrangement uses TRBV6-5 and TRBJ2-7; 10 bases map to TRBD1. CDR1 and CDR2 (germline): MNHEY, SVGAGI. The CDR3 totals 12 residues. V was pared by 6 bases and J by 6 bases, with 2 bases of the junction left unmatched. The CDR3 spells CASRRTGGEQYF. For the CDR3, the DNA is TGTGCCAGCAGGAGGACAGGGGGCGAGCAGTACTTC.

The V call is TRBV29-1, the J call TRBJ2-2, with D unclear. Trimming shortened V by 3 bases and J by 6 bases, and 11 bases separated the two germline ends. CDR1 and CDR2 from the germline V gene are SQVTM and ANQGSEA. The CDR3 loop spans 13 amino acids. CDR3 in amino acids: CSVEEFLAGELFF. The CDR3, as DNA: TGCAGCGTTGAGGAGTTCCTCGCCGGGGAGCTGTTTTTT.

CDR3 in amino acids: CASSVAVGQPQHF. The DNA of the CDR3 is TGTGCCAGCAGCGTAGCTGTTGGTCAGCCCCAGCATTTT. The chain joins TRBV9 to TRBJ1-5; D not resolved. The germline V and J ends were trimmed by 0 bases and 6 bases, with 7 bases remaining between them. Germline CDR1 is SGDLS and CDR2 is YYNGEE. This CDR3 is 13 amino acids long. The variable domain in full, with the rest retrieved from reference TRBV9 and TRBJ1-5, is DSGVTQTPKHLITATGQRVTLRCSPRSGDLSVYWYQQSLDQGLQFLIQYYNGEERAKGNILERFSAQQFPDLHSELNLSSLELGDSALYFCASSVAVGQPQHFGDGTRLSIL.

This chain joins TRBV6-1 and TRBJ2-1; D possibly matches TRBD1 or TRBD2 (5 bases each). CDR1 is MNHNS, CDR2 SASEGT, per germline. Trimming removed 6 bases at V and 0 bases at J, with 9 bases between. There are 14 residues in the CDR3. CDR3 sequence (DNA): TGTGCCAGCAGGGCAGGGAGCTCCTACAATGAGCAGTTCTTC. Encoded protein: CASRAGSSYNEQFF.

The CDR3 is CASSAASGNNEQFF. The DNA of the CDR3 is TGTGCCAGCAGTGCGGCTAGCGGGAACAATGAGCAGTTCTTC. The chain uses TRBV6-4 and TRBJ2-1; 9 bases are shared with TRBD2. V shed 4 bases and J 5 bases; nucleotides not matched to a gene: 3. CDR1 is MRHNA and CDR2 is SNTAGT in the germline V gene. CDR3 length: 14 residues.

CDR3 in amino acids: CASSPPGLSYEQYF. In DNA, the CDR3 is TGTGCCAGCAGCCCACCGGGCCTCTCCTACGAGCAGTACTTC. The gene calls are TRBV7-9 and TRBJ2-7; D not resolved. V lost 5 bases to trimming and J lost 0 bases, with 11 bases between them. CDR1 and CDR2 from the germline V gene are SEHNR and FQNEAQ (reference sequence). This CDR3 comprises 14 residues. Drawing the rest from reference TRBV7-9 and TRBJ2-7, the complete variable domain is DTGVSQNPRHKITKRGQNVTFRCDPISEHNRLYWYRQTLGQGPEFLTYFQNEAQLEKSRLLSDRFSAERPKGSFSTLEIQRTEQGDSAMYLCASSPPGLSYEQYFGPGTRLTVT.

This chain links TRBV2 with TRBJ2-6; weak D call: TRBD1 (6 bases). Trimming shortened V by 7 bases and J by 3 bases, and 16 bases separated the two germline ends. There are 16 residues in the CDR3. Germline CDR1 reads SNHLY; CDR2 reads FYNNEI. CDR3 DNA sequence: TGTGCCAGCATAAGGACAGCACTAGGTGGGGCCAACGTCCTGACTTTC. Translation gives CASIRTALGGANVLTF.

This clone was found a few times. The rearrangement links TRBV9 to TRBJ2-1; tentative D call: TRBD2 (6 bases). This CDR3 comprises 15 residues. Deletions cut 0 bases from V and 6 bases from J, with 13 bases between. Germline CDR1 and CDR2: SGDLS and YYNGEE. The CDR3 protein is CASSVGLGELNEQFF. CDR3 DNA sequence: TGTGCCAGCAGCGTAGGACTAGGGGAGCTCAATGAGCAGTTCTTC.

CDR3 loop: CASTSAGFGQFF. In DNA form, the CDR3 reads TGTGCCAGCACCTCAGCGGGATTTGGGCAGTTCTTC. The chain is built from TRBV21-1 and TRBJ2-1; the D call TRBD2 from the table was never checked on the DNA. TRBV21-1 is labeled a pseudogene. This CDR3 is 12 amino acids long.

V and J are TRBV2 and TRBJ2-7; 8 bases fit TRBD2. Trimming cost V 7 bases and J 3 bases; bases outside gene matches: 8. CDR3 size: 14 residues. Germline values: CDR1 SNHLY, CDR2 FYNNEI. This CDR3 reads CASNYGTRNYEQYF. The CDR3 DNA reads TGTGCCAGCAATTACGGGACTAGAAACTACGAGCAGTACTTC.

CDR3 sequence: CATSSNVGRGNYGYTF. CDR3 nucleotides: TGTGCCACCAGCAGCAACGTGGGCAGGGGAAACTATGGCTACACCTTC. The chain uses TRBV15 and TRBJ1-2; D may be TRBD1 (6 bases). Germline V gene sequence: CDR1 LNHNV, CDR2 YYDKDF (reference sequence). V lost 3 bases and J 2 bases, leaving 16 bases between the germline ends. This CDR3 is 16 amino acids long.

This clone was counted once. The chain couples TRBV4-2 to TRBJ1-4; 8 nucleotides line up with TRBD1. V gave up 6 bases and J gave up 3 bases; unmatched junction bases: 9. From germline, CDR1 is LGHNA and CDR2 YNFKEQ. The CDR3 has 16 residues. CDR3 amino acids: CASRKRQGSSNEKLFF. The CDR3 DNA sequence: TGTGCCAGCAGGAAAAGACAGGGGAGTTCTAATGAAAAACTGTTTTTT.

The V gene is TRBV5-1, the J gene TRBJ2-5; no reliable D call. This CDR3 contains 15 residues. Trimming stripped 2 bases from V and 5 bases from J, with 16 bases between. Germline loops: CDR1 SGHRS, CDR2 YFSETQ. CDR3 residues: CASSFGPGASETQYF. For the CDR3, the DNA is TGCGCCAGCAGCTTTGGCCCGGGCGCGTCGGAGACCCAGTACTTC. The whole variable domain, filled in from reference TRBV5-1 and TRBJ2-5, reads KAGVTQTPRYLIKTRGQQVTLSCSPISGHRSVSWYQQTPGQGLQFLFEYFSETQRNKGNFPGRFSGRQFSNSRSEMNVSTLELGDSALYLCASSFGPGASETQYFGPGTRLLVL.

The sample holds one count of this clone. The J gene is TRBJ1-1, the V gene TRBV5-1, with D uncertain. This CDR3 spans 13 amino acids. V dropped 4 bases and J dropped 2 bases, with 9 bases sitting between them. Germline V gives CDR1 SGHRS, CDR2 YFSETQ. Here the CDR3 reads CASSNTLNTEAFF. The CDR3 DNA follows: TGCGCCAGCAGCAATACACTTAACACTGAAGCTTTCTTT.

This chain links TRBV7-2 with TRBJ2-2; D could derive from TRBD1 or TRBD2 (5 bases each). CDR1 is SGHTA and CDR2 is FQGNSA in the germline V gene. The CDR3 has 15 residues. V was clipped by 5 bases and J by 1 base, with 11 bases between them. The CDR3 nucleotides read TGTGCCAGCAGCCGGAGGCAGGGGAACACCGGGGAGCTGTTTTTT. Amino acid sequence: CASSRRQGNTGELFF.

This chain links TRBV6-5 with TRBJ2-3; D tentatively fits TRBD1 or TRBD2 (5 bases each). Germline assignment: CDR1 MNHEY and CDR2 SVGAGI. Trimming stripped 2 bases from V and 1 base from J, with 10 bases between. The CDR3 runs 15 residues. CDR3 sequence (DNA): TGTGCCAGCAGTTACGAGGGGCGTGGCACAGATACGCAGTATTTT. This gives the protein CASSYEGRGTDTQYF.

The chain recombines TRBV4-3 with TRBJ2-1; TRBD2 aligns across 7 bases. The CDR3 sequence is 17 residues long. Germline trimming cut 0 bases from V and 10 bases from J; bases unmatched to any gene: 15. Germline assignment: CDR1 LGHNA and CDR2 YSLEER. CDR3 loop: CASSQDRSWTREGEQFF. The DNA for the CDR3 is TGCGCCAGCAGCCAAGATCGGAGTTGGACTAGGGAGGGCGAGCAGTTCTTC.

J is TRBJ1-2 and V is TRBV27, with 8 bases identical to TRBD1. The CDR3 consists of 14 residues. Looked up from germline, CDR1 is MNHEY and CDR2 is SMNVEV (reference sequence). With V trimmed by 1 base and J by 5 bases, 3 bases remained unmatched. This CDR3 reads CASSLLGQAYGYTF. CDR3 DNA sequence: TGTGCCAGCAGTTTATTGGGACAGGCTTATGGCTACACCTTC.

This chain links TRBV21-1 with TRBJ2-7; TRBD1, as called in the table, went unchecked against the DNA. TRBV21-1 is reported as a pseudogene. The CDR3 sequence is 16 residues long. The CDR3 bases are TGTGCCAGCAGCAAAGAACGGGACAGGGGGCCTTACGAGCAGTACTTC. This encodes CASSKERDRGPYEQYF.

The chain is built from TRBV7-2 and TRBJ2-3; 7 nucleotides line up with TRBD2. The CDR3 has 16 amino acids. J lost 2 bases, V lost 5 bases, and 10 bases had no gene match. Germline V gene data show CDR1 as SGHTA and CDR2 as FQGNSA. The CDR3, as DNA: TGTGCCAGCAGCAAAAGTTTAGCGGGTACCACAGATACGCAGTATTTT. This translates into CASSKSLAGTTDTQYF.

This chain links TRBV21-1 with TRBJ1-5. TRBV21-1 is listed as a pseudogene. The CDR3 sequence is 13 residues long. Here the CDR3 DNA reads TGTGCCAGCACCGGGGAAGGGAGAGGGCCCCAGCATTTT. It yields the protein CASTGEGRGPQHF.

The V call is TRBV29-1, the J call TRBJ2-5; 9 bases agree with TRBD2. With 7 bases clipped from V and 6 bases from J, the junction kept 9 bases outside the gene matches. Germline CDR1 SQVTM, CDR2 ANQGSEA. The CDR3 has 13 amino acids. The CDR3 DNA is TGCAGCGGCGGACTAGCGTCGGATAAGACCCAGTACTTC. Its translation is CSGGLASDKTQYF.

V and J are TRBV6-5 and TRBJ2-3; D unresolved. This CDR3 region has 13 residues. CDR1 MNHEY and CDR2 SVGAGI come from the germline V gene. Trimming pared 8 bases from V and 1 base from J, leaving 10 bases between. CDR3 in amino acids: CASGRIGTDTQYF. CDR3 coding DNA: TGTGCCAGCGGGCGAATAGGCACAGATACGCAGTATTTT.

This chain uses TRBV5-4 with TRBJ2-5; 8 nucleotides line up with TRBD1. The V gene's germline CDR1 is SGHNT and CDR2 YYREEE (reference sequence). The CDR3 extends over 13 amino acids. Unmatched junction bases numbered 4, after V lost 5 bases and J lost 4 bases. In DNA, the CDR3 is TGTGCCAGCAGGGACAGGGTATCAGAGACCCAGTACTTC. It specifies CASRDRVSETQYF.

This sequence joins TRBV28 and TRBJ2-5; 7 positions agree with TRBD1. The V gene end was trimmed by 7 bases and the J gene end by 5 bases; junction bases not matched to a gene: 13. CDR1 MDHEN and CDR2 SYDVKM come from the germline V gene. The CDR3 consists of 15 residues. In DNA form, the CDR3 reads TGTGCCAGCAACACAGGGGCCCGTACCGGGGAGACCCAGTACTTC. Its translation: CASNTGARTGETQYF.

This chain joins TRBV18 and TRBJ1-2, with a tentative D call TRBD1 (5 bases). Looked up from germline, CDR1 is KGHSH and CDR2 is LQKENI. There are 14 residues in the CDR3. The germline V and J ends were trimmed by 6 bases and 4 bases, with 15 bases remaining between them. The CDR3: CASSEGFGPYGYTF. The DNA for the CDR3 is TGTGCCAGCTCCGAGGGGTTTGGCCCCTATGGCTACACCTTC.

V usage is TRBV10-3 and J usage is TRBJ2-3, with a weak D call TRBD2 (7 bases). This CDR3 comprises 13 residues. Trimming took 7 bases from V and 4 from J, leaving 12 bases between them. Germline CDR1 ENHRY, CDR2 SYGVKD. CDR3 nucleotides: TGTGCCATCAAAGGGGGAGGGCCAGATACGCAGTATTTT. Its translation is CAIKGGGPDTQYF.

The chain employs TRBV18 and TRBJ2-5, with D unresolved. V lost 2 bases, J lost 0 bases, and 4 bases lay in between. The CDR3 extends over 13 amino acids. Germline V gene data show CDR1 as KGHSH and CDR2 as LQKENI. The CDR3 DNA sequence: TGTGCCAGCTCACCAGGACACCAAGAGACCCAGTACTTC. It codes for CASSPGHQETQYF.

The gene calls are TRBV28 and TRBJ1-1, with 7 nucleotides matching TRBD1. CDR1 and CDR2 (germline): MDHEN, SYDVKM. Trimming at V came to 3 bases and at J to 12 bases, leaving 13 bases not matched to a gene. The CDR3 totals 14 residues. CDR3 sequence reads: CASSFVLTGWITFF. CDR3 DNA: TGTGCCAGCAGTTTTGTACTGACAGGGTGGATTACTTTCTTT.